The source of this T cell receptor (beta chain) is a study of T cells after yellow fever vaccination. This clonotype was counted a few times. MiXCR, run by TCRdb on the 5' RACE reads, gives a single entry per CDR3 protein. Of about 550,000 distinct CDR3 sequences in the sample, 15% to 20% were seen once. This clonotype was obtained from a man aged 30-40 years who received the YFV17D yellow fever vaccine. The sequencing here drew on PBMCs, taken 15 days after the yellow fever booster vaccination.

The CDR3 region is CSVEGLNVTDTQYF. CDR3 coding DNA: TGCAGCGTTGAGGGACTCAATGTCACAGATACGCAGTATTTT. V is TRBV29-1 and J is TRBJ2-3, with a tentative D call TRBD2 (6 bases). The V gene's germline CDR1 is SQVTM and CDR2 ANQGSEA. Trimming took off 3 bases at V and 2 bases at J, with 12 bases between the two ends. The CDR3 extends over 14 amino acids.